The present TCR beta chain was sequenced within a study of T cell responses to AZD1222 COVID-19 vaccine. Points from the study as a whole: A reported finding is that nearly half of spike-specific TCRs target unmutated variant regions.

This CDR3 spans 15 amino acids. Germline V lookup: CDR1 SGHRS, CDR2 YFSETQ. V dropped 4 bases and J dropped 5; count of bases not matched to a gene: 11. Some clones are missing from TCRdb's copy, which holds only in-frame ones; the method was immunoSEQ multiplex PCR. The repertoire holds about 100,000 clones, around nine tenths seen once, with more than 15% in the top ten. For this clone: Its antigen is not known.

This specimen consisted of peripheral blood, obtained on day 0 of AZD1222 vaccination. This clonotype was obtained from an adult in good health. The chain joins TRBV5-1 to TRBJ2-7, with 8 nucleotides matching TRBD1. CDR3 DNA sequence: TGCGCCAGCAGCACCGACAGGGGTATGGGTAACGAGCAGTACTTC. Its protein product is CASSTDRGMGNEQYF.